These T cell receptor beta chains were read from a single sample in a study of blood T cell repertoires in COVID-19. Clones were sequenced by immunoSEQ multiplex PCR, and TCRdb holds only the in-frame ones, with some missing. The sample lists fewer than 60,000 clones, roughly 86% occurring once. Sequencing used peripheral blood. These receptors were obtained from a woman of 80 years or more with acute or convalescent COVID-19. The conserved cysteine and the conserved F or W are not part of the CDR3 here. The D gene is left open where the match is weak.

v_gene	j_gene	d_gene	CDR3aa
TRBV9	TRBJ1-2	TRBD1	ASSVRDRVLYGYT
TRBV5-1	TRBJ1-4	.	ASSFISGTNEKLF
TRBV6-6	TRBJ2-2	TRBD2	ASSYLAGGFTGELF
TRBV7-2	TRBJ1-1	TRBD1	ASSRTGAEAF
TRBV18	TRBJ1-1	TRBD1	ASSPGTGKIEAF
TRBV10-3	TRBJ2-3	.	AITPGRMGTDTQY
TRBV5-1	TRBJ2-2	.	ASSLEGTGPGELF
TRBV19	TRBJ2-6	.	ASSIGQGANVLT
TRBV5-1	TRBJ1-2	TRBD1	ASSLAVGGAYGYT
TRBV27	TRBJ2-2	TRBD2	ASSLKLAGVTNTGELF
TRBV28	TRBJ1-2	.	ASSFRGEFDGYT
TRBV6-1	TRBJ1-5	.	ASSEAGRSGPQH
TRBV15	TRBJ2-1	.	ATSRLTRVDNEQF
TRBV2	TRBJ1-5	TRBD1	ASSPTGGSNQPQH
TRBV30	TRBJ2-5	TRBD1	AWWTGYQETQY
TRBV5-4	TRBJ2-7	TRBD1	ASSPPGQGYEQY
TRBV5-4	TRBJ1-2	.	ASSLGLGYT
TRBV5-1	TRBJ2-7	TRBD1	ASSRDRGPEQY
TRBV30	TRBJ1-2	.	AWSVRGYGYT
TRBV23-1	TRBJ1-3	.	ASSQSARGPKGNTIY
TRBV9	TRBJ2-1	.	ASSLLIDNEQF
TRBV7-3	TRBJ2-1	.	ASSPGVGSYNEQF
TRBV9	TRBJ2-2	TRBD2	ASSPSGSRNTGELF
TRBV21-1	TRBJ1-5	.	ASSKVIPDQPQH
TRBV6-6	TRBJ2-3	.	ASSKGSYTDTQY
TRBV3-1/TRBV3-2	TRBJ1-1	TRBD1	ASSHWDRAAEAF
TRBV6-5	TRBJ1-1	.	ASSYSRLNTEAF
TRBV2	TRBJ2-7	.	ASSVDLRGKYEQY
TRBV11-2	TRBJ2-3	TRBD2	ASSALTSGRATDTQY
TRBV5-3	TRBJ1-1	.	ARSLNRARRNTEAF
TRBV3-1/TRBV3-2	TRBJ1-2	.	ASSQVDRTHYGYT
TRBV9	TRBJ2-2	TRBD2	ASSVLGRAPTGELF
TRBV24-1	TRBJ2-1	.	ATSTGSGAYNEQF
TRBV5-8	TRBJ2-7	TRBD1	ASSGTAGTVVSYEQY
TRBV11-3	TRBJ2-1	TRBD1	ASSPGQGLPLEQF
TRBV7-9	TRBJ1-3	.	ASSPRSTIY
TRBV12-3/TRBV12-4	TRBJ1-1	.	ASSLAESTEAF
TRBV15	TRBJ1-3	.	ATSRSSVGGNTIY
TRBV11-2	TRBJ2-3	TRBD2	ASSLTSGLPTDTQY
TRBV14	TRBJ1-5	TRBD1	ASSLDPTGLNQPQH
TRBV11-2	TRBJ2-7	.	ASSLAHQGSNEQY
TRBV2	TRBJ1-5	.	ASRIEAGYNQPQH
TRBV3-1/TRBV3-2	TRBJ1-4	.	ASSRAPGTTTNEKLF
TRBV11-3	TRBJ2-1	TRBD2	ASTLGGSSSVQF
TRBV10-3	TRBJ1-2	TRBD1	AISESVGQGYGYT
TRBV19	TRBJ2-1	TRBD1	ASSMKNRGQGVRNEQF
TRBV5-1	TRBJ1-1	.	ASSLASGRVGGTEAF
TRBV6-5	TRBJ1-4	TRBD1	ASIPGQAGFEKLF
TRBV11-1	TRBJ2-1	.	ASSWANSYNEQF